This paragraph covers one T cell receptor (beta chain) sequence. Antigen: not known. V trimming: 3 bases; J trimming: 0 bases; junction bases outside the gene matches: 3. The CDR3 covers 16 residues. CDR1 is SGDLS and CDR2 is YYNGEE in the germline V gene. These data come from a study of CD4 T cells in relation to SARS-CoV-2 and coronaviruses. Sequenced by immunoSEQ multiplex PCR; TCRdb stores in-frame clones only, minus some. This table holds about 29,000 clones, around 84% found once. Unexposed donor CD4+ T cells date from about 2011-2018, before the COVID-19 pandemic. The cells were cultured for 10 days before CD4+ T cells were isolated. As cell numbers allowed, unexposed-donor CD4+ T cells faced SARS-CoV-2 S/N and four cold-coronavirus spikes.

This clonotype was obtained from a human donor in good health. The chain combines TRBV9 with TRBJ2-1; 10 nucleotides match TRBD2. The sample was CD4+ T cells from PBMCs, cultured in vitro. CDR3 in amino acids: CASSGPSGGSYNEQFF. The CDR3 nucleotides read TGTGCCAGCAGCGGCCCTAGCGGGGGCTCCTACAATGAGCAGTTCTTC.